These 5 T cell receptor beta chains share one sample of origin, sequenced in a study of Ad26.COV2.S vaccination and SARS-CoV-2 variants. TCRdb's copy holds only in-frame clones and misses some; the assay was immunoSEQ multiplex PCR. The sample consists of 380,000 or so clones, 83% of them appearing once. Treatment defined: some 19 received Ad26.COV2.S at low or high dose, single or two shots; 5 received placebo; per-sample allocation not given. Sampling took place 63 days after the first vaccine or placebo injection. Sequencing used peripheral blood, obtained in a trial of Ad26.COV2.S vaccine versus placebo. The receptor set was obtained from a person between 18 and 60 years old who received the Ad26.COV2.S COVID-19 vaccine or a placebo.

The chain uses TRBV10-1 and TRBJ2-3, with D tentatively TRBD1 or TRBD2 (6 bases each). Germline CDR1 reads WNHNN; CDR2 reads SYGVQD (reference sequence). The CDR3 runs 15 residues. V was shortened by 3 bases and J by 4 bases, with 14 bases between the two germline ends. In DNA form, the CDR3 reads TGCGCCAGCAGTGAACTACCCGGGGGCGCAGATACGCAGTATTTT. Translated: CASSELPGGADTQYF.

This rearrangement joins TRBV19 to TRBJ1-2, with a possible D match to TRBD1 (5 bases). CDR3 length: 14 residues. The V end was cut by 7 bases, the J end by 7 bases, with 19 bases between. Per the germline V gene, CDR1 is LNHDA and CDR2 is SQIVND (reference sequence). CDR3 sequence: CASTPPGPLAGYTF. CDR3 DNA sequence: TGTGCCAGTACCCCACCGGGACCATTAGCTGGCTACACCTTC.

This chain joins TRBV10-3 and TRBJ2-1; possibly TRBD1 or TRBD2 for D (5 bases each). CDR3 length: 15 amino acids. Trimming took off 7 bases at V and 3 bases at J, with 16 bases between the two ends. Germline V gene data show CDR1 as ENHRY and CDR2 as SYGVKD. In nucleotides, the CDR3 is TGTGCCATCACCAAGGGGAGCGCGTACTACAATGAGCAGTTCTTC. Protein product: CAITKGSAYYNEQFF.

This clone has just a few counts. CDR3 sequence (DNA): TGCAGCGGCTTGAACACTGAAGCTTTCTTT. Translating it yields CSGLNTEAFF. The rearrangement uses TRBV29-1 and TRBJ1-1; D call uncertain. The length of the CDR3 is 10 residues. V shed 7 bases and J shed 0 bases, with 3 bases lying between them. The germline V gene encodes CDR1 SQVTM and CDR2 ANQGSEA.

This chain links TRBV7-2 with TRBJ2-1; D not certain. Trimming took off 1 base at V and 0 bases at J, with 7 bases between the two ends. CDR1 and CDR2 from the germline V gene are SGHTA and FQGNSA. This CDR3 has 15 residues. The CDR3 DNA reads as TGTGCCAGCAGCTTAGGTCCGCCCTCCTACAATGAGCAGTTCTTC. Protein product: CASSLGPPSYNEQFF.